These 24 T cell receptor beta chains share one sample of origin, sequenced in a study of vaccination and CD4 T cells after COVID-19. Oncomine TCR Beta short-read sequencing was applied to DNA from cultured CD4+ T cells. In TCRdb, the PCR reads were re-called with MiXCR into one record per CDR3 protein. The data contain roughly 16,000 distinct CDR3 sequences, 72% of them singletons. No antigens are known for them. Treatment denoted: roughly 10-day PBMC culture with coronavirus spike peptide pools or control peptides (ViraFEST assay). The sample comprised CD4+ T cells from blood, cultured in vitro. The receptors come from a human donor who had recovered from COVID-19.

The CDR3 loop is CASQWDFYSPLHF. The CDR3 DNA sequence: TGTGCCAGCCAGTGGGACTTCTATTCACCCCTCCACTTT. The chain joins TRBV25-1 to TRBJ1-6; D perhaps matches TRBD1 (5 bases). Germline lookup yields CDR1 MGHDK and CDR2 SYGVNS. This CDR3 region has 13 residues. Trimming left V 8 bases short and J 8 bases short, with 13 bases between.

The genes are TRBV15 and TRBJ2-3; TRBD2 matches at 7 bases. The CDR3 totals 15 residues. V was clipped by 0 bases and J by 2 bases; unmatched bases: 2. Germline V CDR1 and CDR2: LNHNV, YYDKDF (reference sequence). The CDR3 DNA reads TGTGCCACCAGCAGAGATAGCGGGTACACAGATACGCAGTATTTT. Encoded protein: CATSRDSGYTDTQYF.

The chain has TRBV6-1 and TRBJ1-5; D perhaps matches TRBD1 (5 bases). The germline gives CDR1 MNHNS, CDR2 SASEGT. The V end was cut by 7 bases, the J end by 0 bases, with 13 bases between. The CDR3 has 15 amino acids. The chain's CDR3 is CASILGHYSNQPQHF. Here the CDR3 DNA reads TGTGCCAGCATCTTAGGACACTATAGCAATCAGCCCCAGCATTTT.

This clonotype was seen a handful of times. CDR3 nucleotides: TGTGCCAGCAGTGAATTGAGGGAGCGCACTGAAGCTTTCTTT. This codes for CASSELRERTEAFF. This chain joins TRBV6-1 and TRBJ1-1, with D unclear. This CDR3 has 14 residues. V was trimmed by 2 bases and J by 4 bases, leaving 11 bases between them. Germline CDR1 MNHNS, CDR2 SASEGT.

V and J are TRBV7-2 and TRBJ2-3, with a possible D match to TRBD2 (5 bases). This CDR3 comprises 17 residues. Trimming took off 5 bases at V and 0 bases at J, with 18 bases between the two ends. Per germline, CDR1 SGHTA and CDR2 FQGNSA. In nucleotides, the CDR3 is TGTGCCAGCAGCGAATGGACTCGAAGCACTAGCACAGATACGCAGTATTTT. Amino acids: CASSEWTRSTSTDTQYF.

The V call is TRBV15, the J call TRBJ1-2; D not resolved. V was pared by 0 bases and J by 4 bases, with 9 bases between. Germline lookup yields CDR1 LNHNV and CDR2 YYDKDF (reference sequence). The CDR3 is 14 residues long. The CDR3 coding sequence is TGTGCCACCAGCAGAGATACCCTCAGCTATGGCTACACCTTC. The encoded protein is CATSRDTLSYGYTF.

The CDR3 bases are TGTGCCAGCAGTTTATATAGCAATCAGCCCCAGCATTTT. Protein product: CASSLYSNQPQHF. The chain is built from TRBV28 and TRBJ1-5; D is undetermined. The CDR3 extends over 13 amino acids. V was pared by 1 base and J by 0 bases, with 1 base between. In germline, CDR1 is MDHEN, CDR2 SYDVKM. Full variable domain (remainder filled in from reference TRBV28 and TRBJ1-5): DVKVTQSSRYLVKRTGEKVFLECVQDMDHENMFWYRQDPGLGLRLIYFSYDVKMKEKGDIPEGYSVSREKKERFSLILESASTNQTSMYLCASSLYSNQPQHFGDGTRLSIL.

The V gene is TRBV6-2 or TRBV6-3, the J gene TRBJ2-7; D is ambiguous. The germline V gene encodes CDR1 MNHEY and CDR2 SVGEGT. Trimming removed 8 bases from V and 2 bases from J, with 4 bases in between. The CDR3 contains 10 residues. The CDR3 coding sequence is TGTGCCAGCGGTACCTACGAGCAGTACTTC. Its protein is CASGTYEQYF.

The rearrangement links TRBV15 to TRBJ1-5, with a weak D call TRBD1 (5 bases). The germline V gene encodes CDR1 LNHNV and CDR2 YYDKDF (reference sequence). Trimming shortened V by 0 bases and J by 0 bases, and 12 bases separated the two germline ends. The CDR3 runs 17 residues. CDR3 in DNA: TGTGCCACCAGCAGAGATTTGACAGCTAATAGCAATCAGCCCCAGCATTTT. Its protein is CATSRDLTANSNQPQHF.

The chain links TRBV7-2 to TRBJ1-2; perhaps TRBD1 as D (6 bases). This CDR3 is 13 amino acids long. V was clipped by 5 bases and J by 7 bases, with 14 bases between them. CDR1 is SGHTA and CDR2 is FQGNSA in the germline V gene. CDR3 loop: CASSKRTVGGYTF. CDR3 nucleotides: TGTGCCAGCAGCAAAAGGACAGTGGGTGGCTACACCTTC. The full variable domain, its missing parts supplied by reference TRBV7-2 and TRBJ1-2, is GAGVSQSPSNKVTEKGKDVELRCDPISGHTALYWYRQSLGQGLEFLIYFQGNSAPDKSGLPSDRFSAERTGGSVSTLTIQRTQQEDSAVYLCASSKRTVGGYTFGSGTRLTVV.

The chain employs TRBV20-1 and TRBJ2-3; D not certain. Germline V gene data show CDR1 as DFQATT and CDR2 as SNEGSKA (reference sequence). V shed 4 bases and J shed 1 base, with 12 bases lying between them. CDR3 length equals 14 residues. This CDR3 is CSAITRHGTDTQYF. The DNA of the CDR3 is TGCAGTGCTATTACCCGGCACGGCACAGATACGCAGTATTTT.

The chain recombines TRBV20-1 with TRBJ1-1, with a weak D call TRBD1 (5 bases). Per germline, CDR1 DFQATT and CDR2 SNEGSKA (reference sequence). This CDR3 is built from 11 residues. Trimming stripped 3 bases from V and 7 bases from J, with 9 bases between. The CDR3 DNA reads TGCAGTGCTAGTAGACAGCGTGAAGCTTTCTTT. It specifies CSASRQREAFF.

This clonotype has a handful of counts. The chain recombines TRBV19 with TRBJ2-5; D unclear. The germline gives CDR1 LNHDA, CDR2 SQIVND (reference sequence). The CDR3 contains 13 residues. With 10 bases removed from V and 0 bases from J, the gap between germline ends came to 12 bases. CDR3 amino acids: CATSRSYQETQYF. CDR3 nucleotides: TGTGCCACTTCAAGGTCGTACCAAGAGACCCAGTACTTC.

Remarks on this clonotype: One end of the junction does not line up with germline, which may come from a read error. The chain employs TRBV5-1 and TRBJ1-2; 8 bases are shared with TRBD1. Germline assignment: CDR1 SGHRS and CDR2 YFSETQ. The CDR3 consists of 15 residues. For the CDR3, the DNA is TGCGTCAGCAGCCCCCAAAGACAGGGGACGTCGAGCTACACCTTC. Translated, it gives CVSSPQRQGTSSYTF.

The chain combines TRBV7-2 with TRBJ2-2; 9 bases line up with TRBD1. Germline assignment: CDR1 SGHTA and CDR2 FQGNSA. The CDR3 sequence is 16 residues long. V lost 0 bases, J lost 4 bases, and 3 bases stayed unmatched. The DNA of the CDR3 is TGTGCCAGCAGCTTAGCCGGGACAGGGTCCACCGGGGAGCTGTTTTTT. Translation: CASSLAGTGSTGELFF.

The chain has TRBV27 and TRBJ1-2, with D possibly matching TRBD1 (5 bases). CDR3 length equals 14 residues. The V gene's germline CDR1 is MNHEY and CDR2 SMNVEV (reference sequence). V shed 5 bases and J shed 4 bases, with 14 bases lying between them. The chain's CDR3 is CASSRGDRIYGYTF. The CDR3 nucleotides are TGTGCCAGCAGTCGGGGAGACAGAATCTATGGCTACACCTTC.

The chain is built from TRBV6-1 and TRBJ2-1, with 12 bases matching TRBD2. Losses at the gene ends were 2 bases for V and 6 bases for J; bases not matched to a gene: 2. The CDR3 length is 15 residues. CDR1 is MNHNS and CDR2 is SASEGT in the germline V gene. As DNA, the CDR3 is TGTGCCAGCAGTGAACTAGCGGGAGGGGGCAATGAGCAGTTCTTC. Encoded protein: CASSELAGGGNEQFF.

This clonotype was observed a few times. CDR3 in amino acids: CASSFEADRVNTEAFF. The CDR3 region has the DNA TGTGCCAGCAGTTTCGAGGCCGACAGGGTGAACACTGAAGCTTTCTTT. The chain uses TRBV27 and TRBJ1-1; TRBD1 matches at 7 bases. Trimming cost V 3 bases and J 0 bases; bases outside gene matches: 7. The germline V gene encodes CDR1 MNHEY and CDR2 SMNVEV (reference sequence). CDR3 length: 16 amino acids.

This chain links TRBV7-2 with TRBJ2-1; 8 bases fit TRBD2. The germline gives CDR1 SGHTA, CDR2 FQGNSA. The ends lost 6 bases at V and 8 bases at J; junction bases unmatched: 15. The CDR3 extends over 16 amino acids. CDR3 sequence: CASSLVAGILRDEQFF. The CDR3 region has the DNA TGTGCCAGCAGTCTAGTAGCGGGAATTTTGAGGGATGAGCAGTTCTTC.

This chain joins TRBV15 and TRBJ2-7, with 7 nucleotides matching TRBD1. The germline gives CDR1 LNHNV, CDR2 YYDKDF (reference sequence). This CDR3 contains 15 residues. The V gene end was trimmed by 5 bases and the J gene end by 2 bases; junction bases not matched to a gene: 9. DNA for the CDR3: TGTGCCACCAGCGGTACAGGGGAAGCTACCTACGAGCAGTACTTC. Protein sequence: CATSGTGEATYEQYF. Filled out from reference TRBV15 and TRBJ2-7, the complete variable domain reads DAMVIQNPRYQVTQFGKPVTLSCSQTLNHNVMYWYQQKSSQAPKLLFHYYDKDFNNEADTPDNFQSRRPNTSFCFLDIRSPGLGDTAMYLCATSGTGEATYEQYFGPGTRLTVT.

The chain carries TRBV19 and TRBJ1-1, with D possibly matching TRBD1 (6 bases). Germline values: CDR1 LNHDA, CDR2 SQIVND (reference sequence). Trimming took off 7 bases at V and 7 bases at J, with 19 bases between the two ends. The CDR3 consists of 14 residues. CDR3: CASTPQPGGREAFF. The CDR3 bases are TGTGCCAGTACCCCCCAACCGGGGGGCCGTGAAGCTTTCTTT.

This chain joins TRBV19 and TRBJ1-1; D is unresolved. Germline V CDR1 and CDR2: LNHDA, SQIVND (reference sequence). V was clipped by 6 bases and J by 4 bases, with 6 bases between them. The CDR3 is 11 residues long. CDR3 residues: CASREGTEAFF. CDR3 DNA: TGTGCCAGTAGAGAGGGCACTGAAGCTTTCTTT.

V is TRBV20-1 and J is TRBJ2-5, with 16 positions matching TRBD2. Germline CDR1 is DFQATT and CDR2 is SNEGSKA (reference sequence). With 0 bases clipped from V and 5 bases from J, the junction kept 9 bases outside the gene matches. This CDR3 region has 18 residues. The CDR3 sequence is CSARDLGLAGGRRETQYF. CDR3 nucleotide sequence: TGCAGTGCTAGAGATCTGGGACTAGCGGGAGGGCGGCGGGAGACCCAGTACTTC.

V is TRBV6-2 or TRBV6-3 and J is TRBJ2-7, with D hard to call. CDR1 is MNHEY, CDR2 SVGEGT, per germline. The CDR3 extends over 12 amino acids. Trimming removed 2 bases from V and 1 base from J, with 3 bases in between. CDR3 bases: TGTGCCAGCAGTTACCCATCCTACGAGCAGTACTTC. It yields the protein CASSYPSYEQYF.